This entry concerns a single T cell receptor (beta chain). Its cognate antigen is unknown. TCRdb's table, derived via immunoSEQ multiplex PCR, lists solely in-frame clones and lacks some. The sample consists of around 40,000 clones, more than 70% of them appearing once. The data are from a study of OX40 agonist ivuxolimab in advanced cancers. Study context: Ivuxolimab was delivered to patients intravenously every 2 weeks at doses spanning 0.01 to 10 mg/kg.

Points from the study as a whole: CD8+ T cells averaged more expanded clones than CD4+.

The CDR3 length is 16 residues. The J segment lost 5 bases and the V segment lost 5 bases, leaving 12 bases of the junction unmatched. Germline loops: CDR1 MDHEN, CDR2 SYDVKM. The clonotype originates from an adult with an advanced solid tumor such as melanoma, head and neck, liver or kidney cancer. This sample comprised CD4+ or CD8+ T cells sorted from blood, obtained in a trial of the OX40 agonist ivuxolimab. The rearrangement uses TRBV28 and TRBJ2-5; 9 bases align to TRBD2. The DNA for the CDR3 is TGTGCCAGCAGTGCACCAATAGCGGGAGTAGGGGAGACCCAGTACTTC. It yields the protein CASSAPIAGVGETQYF.